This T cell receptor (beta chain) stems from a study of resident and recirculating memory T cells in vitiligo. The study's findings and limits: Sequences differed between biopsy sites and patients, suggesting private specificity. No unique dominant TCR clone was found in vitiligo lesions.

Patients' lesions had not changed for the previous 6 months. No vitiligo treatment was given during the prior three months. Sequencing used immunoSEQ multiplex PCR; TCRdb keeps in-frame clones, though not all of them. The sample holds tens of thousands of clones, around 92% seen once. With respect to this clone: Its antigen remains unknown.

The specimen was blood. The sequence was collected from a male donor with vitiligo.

The CDR3 is CASSFRGLGTEAFF. The CDR3 DNA reads TGTGCCAGCAGCTTCCGTGGACTGGGGACTGAAGCTTTCTTT. The chain carries TRBV7-2 and TRBJ1-1; D unclear. Trimming pared 3 bases from V and 5 bases from J, leaving 13 bases between. Germline loops: CDR1 SGHTA, CDR2 FQGNSA. The CDR3 is made up of 14 amino acids. Looking up the rest from reference TRBV7-2 and TRBJ1-1 gives the full variable domain: GAGVSQSPSNKVTEKGKDVELRCDPISGHTALYWYRQSLGQGLEFLIYFQGNSAPDKSGLPSDRFSAERTGGSVSTLTIQRTQQEDSAVYLCASSFRGLGTEAFFGQGTRLTVV.